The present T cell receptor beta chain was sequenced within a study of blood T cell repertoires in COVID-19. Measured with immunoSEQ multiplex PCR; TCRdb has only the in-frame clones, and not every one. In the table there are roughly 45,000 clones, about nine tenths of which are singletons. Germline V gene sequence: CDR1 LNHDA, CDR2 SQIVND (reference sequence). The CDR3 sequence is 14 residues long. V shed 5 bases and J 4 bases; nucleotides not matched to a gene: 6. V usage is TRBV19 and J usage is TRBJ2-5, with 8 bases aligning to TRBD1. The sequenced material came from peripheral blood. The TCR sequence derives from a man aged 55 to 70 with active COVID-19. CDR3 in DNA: TGTGCCAGTAGTCCCGGGGACAGGCCAGAGACCCAGTACTTC. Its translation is CASSPGDRPETQYF.